This TCR beta chain originates from a study of early T cells in non-severe SARS-CoV-2 infection listed by TCRdb under 2021. Turning to the overall study: Because TCR sequencing was done on bulk RNA from unsorted whole blood, the alpha and beta chains could not be paired. What the work shows at the level of the full study, not this receptor alone: VDJdb matching was skewed toward anti-spike CD8 responses and likely underestimated virus-specific expansions by missing private and CD4 specificities.

This clonotype was picked up many times. Its antigen target is currently unknown. No base quality information exists; no much larger clone differs at one position. Receptor amplification or capture employed 5' RACE. Sequencing took place on a NextSeq 500. In the TCR library protocol, unique molecular identifiers were attached to individual cDNA molecules to correct for PCR bias and sequencing error. Both TCR alpha and beta chains were sequenced, and tight co-correlation was observed between alpha and beta sequence abundances in each sample. In the source study's methods: V gene, J gene and CDR3 annotation of TCR sequences was performed with Decombinator V4. TCRs were defined as expanded if a significant change between any two time points was detected under a Poisson model with p below 0.0001. Abundances of TCRs were expressed as counts per million after normalisation to the total number of TCRs sequenced in each sample. TRAV1-2 paired with TRAJ12, TRAJ20 or TRAJ33 defined MAIT TCRs, while TRAV10 paired with TRAJ18 defined iNKT TCRs. VDJdb, accessed 1 November 2021, was searched for CMV, EBV and SARS-CoV-2 annotated TCRs, excluding TCRs annotated for multiple antigens. The public reads were run again by TCRdb, first through fastp at Q25 and then through MiXCR, and only productive beta chains were kept. CDR3 protein sequences are deduplicated, and each keeps its most common genes and DNA. These V and J calls derive from TCRdb rather than the authors' analysis. A total of 20,000 to 25,000 distinct CDR3 sequences appear in this sample, roughly 4.7% of them only once. Roughly 4.5% of the sample comes from the top ten.

This was a case-control study nested in a cohort of healthcare workers in London, UK, who had nasopharyngeal swab PCR tests and blood samples taken every week. Between 23 and 31 March 2020, the week of the UK lockdown, healthcare workers were enrolled and then followed up weekly for as long as 16 weeks. From a lookup of the germline V gene (reference sequence), CDR1 and CDR2 are SEHNR and FQNEAQ. The V and J ends are trimmed by 0 bases and 10 bases, leaving 7 bases between them. The CDR3 has 12 amino acids, counting the end cysteine and phenylalanine. The CDR3 DNA has 36 bases and is translated from base 1.

The receptor comes from an adult who was a healthcare worker with PCR-confirmed SARS-CoV-2 infection or an uninfected control (not recorded which). The sample was whole blood. Recombination linked TRBV7-9 to TRBJ2-1, with no reliable assignment of the D segment. The DNA is as follows: TGTGCCAGCAGCTTAGCCAGCAACGAGCAGTTCTTC. It is translated as CASSLASNEQFF.